These 25 T cell receptor beta chains were all obtained from the same sample, sequenced in a study of cytomegalovirus exposure and HLA in healthy donors (dated by TCRdb to 2016 to 2017). Library creation used the immunoSEQ multiplex PCR assay. A mixture of 60 forward primers for TCR Vbeta segments and 13 reverse primers for TCR Jbeta segments was used in the multiplex PCR. Imported from immuneACCESS, the table was reduced by TCRdb to in-frame sequences with V and J called. These copies leave out some clones; in studies compared against another copy, an unresolved V gene accounts for under half, and the cause of the remainder is not known. The sample contains more than 100,000 clones, 73% of them found a single time. About 4% of the sample is in the top ten clones. Sample: PBMCs. Receptors originate from a middle-aged woman in good health and CMV-seronegative.

V gene TRBV28 combines with J gene TRBJ1-2; D gene uncertain. Germline V gives CDR1 MDHEN, CDR2 SYDVKM. CDR3 length equals 14 residues. Trimming removed 7 bases at V and 5 bases at J, with 17 bases between. CDR3 protein: CASTPSGGVYGYTF. The DNA of the CDR3 is TGTGCCAGCACACCCTCGGGCGGGGTTTATGGCTACACCTTC.

The chain recombines TRBV7-9 with TRBJ2-5, with D maybe TRBD2 (6 bases). The CDR3 extends over 15 amino acids. The germline V and J ends were trimmed by 7 bases and 5 bases, with 20 bases remaining between them. CDR1 SEHNR and CDR2 FQNEAQ come from the germline V gene (reference sequence). The DNA for the CDR3 is TGTGCCAGCACCACCACTGGAGGGGTGGGCGAGACCCAGTACTTC. Its protein product is CASTTTGGVGETQYF. Combining the CDR3 with reference TRBV7-9 and TRBJ2-5 gives the whole variable domain DTGVSQNPRHKITKRGQNVTFRCDPISEHNRLYWYRQTLGQGPEFLTYFQNEAQLEKSRLLSDRFSAERPKGSFSTLEIQRTEQGDSAMYLCASTTTGGVGETQYFGPGTRLLVL.

In its sample, this clone was seen a few times. This chain connects TRBV28 to TRBJ1-2, with D unclear. Germline V gene data show CDR1 as MDHEN and CDR2 as SYDVKM. The V and J ends lost 7 bases and 8 bases respectively, with 14 bases between them. The CDR3 consists of 12 residues. The CDR3 coding sequence is TGTGCCAGCACGACACGACGGGAGGGCTACACCTTC. It translates to CASTTRREGYTF.

The CDR3 loop is CASSLYTSGSSGDTQYF. The CDR3 region has the DNA TGCGCCAGCAGCTTGTATACTAGCGGGAGTTCTGGAGATACGCAGTATTTT. This chain links TRBV5-1 with TRBJ2-3; 11 bases map to TRBD2. Germline trimming cut 1 base from V and 5 bases from J; bases unmatched to any gene: 9. CDR1 and CDR2 from the germline V gene are SGHRS and YFSETQ. The CDR3 runs 17 residues.

The chain joins TRBV6-1 to TRBJ2-4; 9 bases line up with TRBD2. V was clipped by 4 bases and J by 7 bases; unmatched bases: 8. The CDR3 extends over 15 amino acids. Per the germline V gene, CDR1 is MNHNS and CDR2 is SASEGT. The CDR3 nucleotides read TGTGCCAGCAGTGGGGAGCTAGCGGGATGGAACATTCAGTACTTC. Encoded protein: CASSGELAGWNIQYF.

This chain uses TRBV19 with TRBJ1-4, with unresolved D. V dropped 9 bases and J dropped 4 bases, with 15 bases sitting between them. Germline loops: CDR1 LNHDA, CDR2 SQIVND (reference sequence). There are 14 residues in the CDR3. As DNA, the CDR3 is TGTGCCAGCACCGACGGCGGGGATAATGAAAAACTGTTTTTT. Translating gives CASTDGGDNEKLFF.

The chain uses TRBV6-6 and TRBJ1-6; 10 bases are a match to TRBD1. The CDR3 sequence is 15 residues long. Germline trimming cut 2 bases from V and 14 bases from J; bases unmatched to any gene: 9. The germline V gene has CDR1 MNHNY and CDR2 SVGAGI (reference sequence). CDR3 residues: CASSYARQGAYALHF. For the CDR3, the DNA is TGTGCCAGCAGTTACGCGAGACAGGGGGCTTATGCCCTCCACTTT.

This sequence joins TRBV4-1 and TRBJ2-7, with TRBD2 matching 10 bases. V lost 1 base and J lost 4; bases outside the gene matches: 4. This CDR3 has 15 amino acids. CDR1 and CDR2 (germline): MGHRA, YSYEKL. In nucleotides, the CDR3 is TGCGCCAGCAGCCAAGCAGGGACTAGCGAATACGAGCAGTACTTC. Protein product: CASSQAGTSEYEQYF.

The rearrangement links TRBV15 to TRBJ2-5; 8 bases match TRBD1. Germline V gene lookup returns CDR1 LNHNV and CDR2 YYDKDF (reference sequence). Trimming cost V 0 bases and J 5 bases; bases outside gene matches: 2. CDR3 length equals 14 residues. The CDR3 spells CATSRDRGRETQYF. CDR3 DNA sequence: TGTGCCACCAGCAGAGACAGGGGGCGGGAGACCCAGTACTTC.

The V gene is TRBV4-2, the J gene TRBJ2-1; 7 bases map to TRBD2. CDR1 and CDR2 (germline): LGHNA, YNFKEQ. The CDR3 runs to 15 residues. V lost 1 base and J lost 2; bases outside the gene matches: 2. CDR3 loop: CASSQGAGAYNEQFF. The CDR3 nucleotides read TGTGCCAGCAGCCAAGGCGCGGGAGCCTACAATGAGCAGTTCTTC.

This chain links TRBV28 with TRBJ1-5, with a weak D call TRBD1 (6 bases). V lost 6 bases and J lost 6, with 15 bases in between. Germline V gene data show CDR1 as MDHEN and CDR2 as SYDVKM. The CDR3 length is 14 residues. The CDR3 is CASRHTGSSQPQHF. CDR3 coding DNA: TGTGCCAGCAGGCATACAGGGTCTAGTCAGCCCCAGCATTTT.

The CDR3 is CASSRDSSNQPQHF. As DNA, the CDR3 is TGTGCCAGCAGCCGGGACAGTAGCAATCAGCCCCAGCATTTT. V usage is TRBV5-5 and J usage is TRBJ1-5; 7 nucleotides align to TRBD1. This CDR3 contains 14 residues. V lost 4 bases and J lost 0; bases outside the gene matches: 1. The germline CDR1 and CDR2 sequences are SGHKS and YYEKEE (reference sequence).

The V gene is TRBV4-1, the J gene TRBJ2-1; tentative D call: TRBD1 (6 bases). Deletions cut 4 bases from V and 7 bases from J, with 17 bases between. The CDR3 runs to 15 residues. The germline V gene encodes CDR1 MGHRA and CDR2 YSYEKL. The CDR3 spells CASSRASEGVNEQFF. The CDR3 nucleotides are TGCGCCAGCAGCCGAGCCTCAGAGGGGGTGAATGAGCAGTTCTTC.

This rearrangement joins TRBV6-5 to TRBJ2-7, with 10 bases that match TRBD2. J was trimmed by 4 bases and V by 2 bases; bases with no gene match: 2. The CDR3 length is 14 residues. Germline V CDR1 and CDR2: MNHEY, SVGAGI. CDR3 coding DNA: TGTGCCAGCAGTTACACTAGCGGGGAGTACGAGCAGTACTTC. Amino acid sequence: CASSYTSGEYEQYF.

The rearrangement joins TRBV7-2 to TRBJ2-1; D might be TRBD2 (5 bases). From germline, CDR1 is SGHTA and CDR2 FQGNSA. V lost 0 bases, J lost 6 bases, and 12 bases lay in between. The CDR3 length is 15 residues. Here the CDR3 reads CASSLARQRSNEQFF. The CDR3 DNA sequence: TGTGCCAGCAGCTTAGCGAGGCAGCGGTCCAATGAGCAGTTCTTC.

Here the CDR3 reads CASSLVSGSPSYEQYF. The CDR3 bases are TGTGCCAGCAGCTTAGTCTCCGGGAGTCCCAGTTACGAGCAGTACTTC. The gene calls are TRBV7-6 and TRBJ2-5; tentative D call: TRBD2 (6 bases). Gene TRBJ2-7 matches the end of the DNA better, so the J call may be wrong. Germline CDR1 is SGHVS and CDR2 is FNYEAQ. This CDR3 comprises 16 residues.

This clone showed up just once. The chain links TRBV2 to TRBJ1-5, with 7 bases lining up with TRBD1. Germline assignment: CDR1 SNHLY and CDR2 FYNNEI. The CDR3 extends over 13 amino acids. The junction had 6 bases not matched to a gene; V was cut back by 6 bases and J by 7 bases. In nucleotides, the CDR3 is TGTGCCAGCAGGGCCGACAGGGACCAGCCCCAGCATTTT. This sequence encodes CASRADRDQPQHF.

The rearrangement joins TRBV19 to TRBJ2-7; D is unresolved. Trimming left V 1 base short and J 2 bases short, with 12 bases between. CDR1 is LNHDA and CDR2 is SQIVND in the germline V gene (reference sequence). The CDR3 loop spans 15 amino acids. The DNA of the CDR3 is TGTGCCAGTAGTATAGCGGTCGGCGGAACCTACGAGCAGTACTTC. Encoded protein: CASSIAVGGTYEQYF.

The genes are TRBV6-1 and TRBJ1-1; TRBD1 agrees at 10 bases. This CDR3 has 14 residues. CDR1 is MNHNS, CDR2 SASEGT, per germline. V lost 7 bases and J lost 3; bases outside the gene matches: 5. Here the CDR3 DNA reads TGTGCCAGCACCACCGACAGGGGGCACACTGAAGCTTTCTTT. Its protein is CASTTDRGHTEAFF.

The rearrangement joins TRBV7-8 to TRBJ2-1; TRBD1 matches 7 bases. Germline V lookup: CDR1 SGHVS, CDR2 FQNEAQ. This CDR3 region has 13 residues. V was pared by 5 bases and J by 7 bases, with 5 bases of the junction left unmatched. CDR3 in DNA: TGTGCCAGCAGCCCTAGACAGGGTAATGAGCAGTTCTTC. Its protein is CASSPRQGNEQFF.

This chain joins TRBV6-1 and TRBJ2-1; TRBD1 matches 9 bases. After removal of 4 bases from V and 7 bases from J, the junction contained 11 bases not matched to a gene. CDR3 length: 16 residues. Germline V gives CDR1 MNHNS, CDR2 SASEGT. This CDR3 is CASSGRTGEGWNEQFF. CDR3 in DNA: TGTGCCAGCAGTGGACGGACAGGGGAAGGGTGGAATGAGCAGTTCTTC.

The J gene is TRBJ1-1, the V gene TRBV4-1; D is possibly TRBD1 (5 bases). This CDR3 contains 13 residues. Looked up from germline, CDR1 is MGHRA and CDR2 is YSYEKL. V lost 3 bases and J 3 bases, leaving 8 bases between the germline ends. CDR3 region: CASSQGEDTEAFF. DNA of the CDR3: TGCGCCAGCAGCCAGGGGGAGGACACTGAAGCTTTCTTT.

The genes are TRBV6-6 and TRBJ1-1, with no clear D. V was pared by 7 bases and J by 1 base, with 19 bases between. This CDR3 region has 16 residues. Germline assignment: CDR1 MNHNY and CDR2 SVGAGI (reference sequence). The CDR3 DNA is TGTGCCAGCACCCAGCGGACCAAAGTCAAGAACACTGAAGCTTTCTTT. This encodes CASTQRTKVKNTEAFF.

The rearrangement uses TRBV29-1 and TRBJ2-3; 7 bases line up with TRBD1. The CDR3 runs 16 residues. V was clipped by 6 bases and J by 2 bases; unmatched bases: 14. The germline gives CDR1 SQVTM, CDR2 ANQGSEA. CDR3 region: CSVGPTGTAHTDTQYF. The CDR3 DNA is TGCAGCGTAGGTCCGACCGGGACAGCGCACACAGATACGCAGTATTTT.

The V gene is TRBV6-1, the J gene TRBJ2-3, with TRBD2 matching 7 bases. V gave up 3 bases and J gave up 0 bases; unmatched junction bases: 6. Germline-derived CDR1 and CDR2 are MNHNS and SASEGT. The CDR3 length is 16 residues. CDR3 nucleotides: TGTGCCAGCAGTGATTGGGGGGGATCTAGCACAGATACGCAGTATTTT. Translation: CASSDWGGSSTDTQYF.